This paragraph covers one T cell receptor (beta chain) sequence. Its target is unknown. TCRdb reprocessed the 5' RACE reads with MiXCR, giving one entry per CDR3 protein. The sample consists of about 130,000 distinct CDR3 sequences, 5% to 6.5% of them appearing once. The sample belongs to a study of T-cell memory formation after mild COVID-19. Study-wide background: Among the donors, TCR clusters were largely specific to each donor.

Study outcomes and limitations: The finding that pre-infection memory included some responding clones suggested that cross-reactive memory joined. Second-wave clones peaking on day 37 lacked confirmed SARS-CoV-2 specificity. Most CD4+ clones that shrank were in CM and EM, while CD8+ ones turned up in EMRA.

The V segment lost 3 bases and the J segment 7 bases; nucleotides outside the gene matches: 4. CDR3 length equals 14 residues. The clonotype was recovered from an adult woman who had mild COVID-19 (a few samples of this study predate the infection). Cell type and time point are not known. This chain connects TRBV12-3 or TRBV12-4 to TRBJ2-2; 8 positions match TRBD1. The sample was PBMCs or a T cell subset sorted from them (not recorded which). The DNA of the CDR3 is TGTGCCAGCAGTTTCAGGGGGCAAGGCGGGGAGCTGTTTTTT. It translates to CASSFRGQGGELFF.